The 10 T cell receptor beta chains below were found in one sample sequenced in a study of blood T cell repertoires in COVID-19. TCRdb keeps only in-frame clones here, not all; method: immunoSEQ multiplex PCR. The sample has 250,000 to 300,000 clones, 91% seen once; the top ten hold approximately 1.2%. The material sequenced was PBMCs or T cells enriched from blood (not recorded which). These receptors originate from a human donor in a cohort exposed to, infected with or recovered from COVID-19 (not recorded which). The donor label of this sample is uncertain.

CDR3 in amino acids: CASSQPGGYGTDTQYF. In DNA form, the CDR3 reads TGTGCCAGCAGCCAACCGGGGGGATATGGCACAGATACGCAGTATTTT. The chain carries TRBV3-1 (or the pseudogene TRBV3-2) and TRBJ2-3; 7 bases line up with TRBD2. With 2 bases clipped from V and 1 base from J, the junction kept 6 bases outside the gene matches. This CDR3 is 16 amino acids long. Germline lookup yields CDR1 LGHDT and CDR2 YNNKEL (reference sequence).

The chain is built from TRBV5-1 and TRBJ1-3; no reliable D call. Germline V gives CDR1 SGHRS, CDR2 YFSETQ. This CDR3 contains 18 residues. Trimming removed 0 bases at V and 0 bases at J, with 16 bases between. CDR3 DNA: TGCGCCAGCAGCTTGGATTGGACTGTGGCGAGCTCTGGAAACACCATATATTTT. It specifies CASSLDWTVASSGNTIYF. Full variable domain (missing parts from reference TRBV5-1 and TRBJ1-3): KAGVTQTPRYLIKTRGQQVTLSCSPISGHRSVSWYQQTPGQGLQFLFEYFSETQRNKGNFPGRFSGRQFSNSRSEMNVSTLELGDSALYLCASSLDWTVASSGNTIYFGEGSWLTVV.

V is TRBV5-4 and J is TRBJ1-1; 9 bases agree with TRBD1. V was pared by 3 bases and J by 11 bases, with 8 bases of the junction left unmatched. From germline, CDR1 is SGHNT and CDR2 YYREEE (reference sequence). This CDR3 comprises 13 residues. CDR3 region: CASSSYRDRAAFF. The CDR3 DNA follows: TGTGCCAGCAGCTCCTACCGGGACAGGGCGGCTTTCTTT.

The chain has TRBV6-5 and TRBJ2-2; 10 bases match TRBD2. Germline values: CDR1 MNHEY, CDR2 SVGAGI. The CDR3 has 15 residues. Trimming took 4 bases from V and 7 from J; bases not matched to a gene: 6. CDR3: CASSLLAGVGGELFF. The CDR3 DNA is TGTGCCAGCAGTTTGCTAGCGGGGGTAGGCGGGGAGCTGTTTTTT.

The V and J genes are TRBV7-9 and TRBJ1-1, with TRBD1 matching over 8 bases. This CDR3 is 14 amino acids long. Germline V gene lookup returns CDR1 SEHNR and CDR2 FQNEAQ (reference sequence). With 5 bases clipped from V and 2 bases from J, the junction kept 4 bases outside the gene matches. For the CDR3, the DNA is TGTGCCAGCAGCGTGACAGGGGTTAACACTGAAGCTTTCTTT. Residues: CASSVTGVNTEAFF.

The gene calls are TRBV27 and TRBJ2-1; 9 bases are shared with TRBD2. Trimming at V came to 3 bases and at J to 10 bases, leaving 4 bases not matched to a gene. CDR3 length: 13 residues. Germline assignment: CDR1 MNHEY and CDR2 SMNVEV (reference sequence). The CDR3 protein is CASSFQAGGEQFF. CDR3 DNA: TGTGCCAGCAGTTTCCAAGCGGGGGGAGAGCAGTTCTTC.

The genes are TRBV5-4 and TRBJ1-3; the D gene is possibly TRBD1 (6 bases). Germline lookup yields CDR1 SGHNT and CDR2 YYREEE (reference sequence). V lost 4 bases, J lost 0 bases, and 11 bases lay in between. The CDR3 has 15 residues. The CDR3, as DNA: TGTGCCAGCAGCACCAGGGGATTCTCTGGAAACACCATATATTTT. Translated: CASSTRGFSGNTIYF. The full variable domain, with the rest looked up from reference TRBV5-4 and TRBJ1-3, is ETGVTQSPTHLIKTRGQQVTLRCSSQSGHNTVSWYQQALGQGPQFIFQYYREEENGRGNFPPRFSGLQFPNYSSELNVNALELDDSALYLCASSTRGFSGNTIYFGEGSWLTVV.

The chain has TRBV29-1 and TRBJ1-1, with D maybe TRBD1 (5 bases). The CDR3 extends over 13 amino acids. Germline-derived CDR1 and CDR2 are SQVTM and ANQGSEA. With 8 bases removed from V and 0 bases from J, the gap between germline ends came to 13 bases. The DNA for the CDR3 is TGCAGCCAGCAGGAGGGGTTGAACACTGAAGCTTTCTTT. Translating it yields CSQQEGLNTEAFF.

This clone was found a few times. In the same sample, other DNA sequences code for this CDR3. V and J are TRBV2 and TRBJ1-1; a possible D gene is TRBD1 (5 bases). Trimming stripped 4 bases from V and 1 base from J, with 7 bases between. The CDR3 has 13 residues. Germline assignment: CDR1 SNHLY and CDR2 FYNNEI. CDR3 region: CASSVQGNTEAFF. The CDR3 DNA sequence: TGTGCCAGCAGTGTTCAGGGGAACACTGAAGCTTTCTTT.

The chain employs TRBV25-1 and TRBJ1-1; tentatively, D is TRBD1 (6 bases). The germline V gene encodes CDR1 MGHDK and CDR2 SYGVNS. The CDR3 runs to 12 residues. Trimming removed 2 bases from V and 11 bases from J, with 12 bases in between. The CDR3 region is CASSEPGGAAFF. The CDR3 region has the DNA TGTGCCAGCAGTGAACCGGGGGGCGCGGCTTTCTTT.